These 3 T cell receptor beta chains were all obtained from the same sample, sequenced in a study of regulatory T cells in long-lasting Graves disease. Time point reported: persistent/refractory GD, antithyroid drugs over 5 years with positive TRAb. Generation of the TCR library employed RNA extracted from PBMCs. Arm-PCR of CDR3 regions with iRepertoire HTBI primers generated TCR beta libraries. Via MiXCR, TCRdb re-called the multiplex PCR reads, giving one row per CDR3 protein. The sample lists roughly 400,000 distinct CDR3 sequences; less than 25% were seen once. The specimen was peripheral blood mononuclear cells (PBMCs), collected when the disease was refractory, from a patient treated with antithyroid drugs. The receptors stem from a female donor with Graves disease.

By its share, this clonotype is large. Compared with germline, one end of the junction differs, possibly owing to a read error. The CDR3 is CASSDIAGDTSGANVLTF. In nucleotides, the CDR3 is TGTGCCAGCAGCGACATAGCGGGAGATACCTCTGGGGCCAACGTCCTGACTTTC. V is TRBV5-1 and J is TRBJ2-6; 9 nucleotides match TRBD2. CDR3 length: 18 residues. The germline gives CDR1 SGHRS, CDR2 YFSETQ.

Concerning this clonotype itself: A much larger clone lies a single base off, so this may be a read error. This chain joins TRBV10-2 and TRBJ2-7; TRBD1 agrees at 8 bases. CDR1 is WSHSY and CDR2 is SAAADI in the germline V gene. The CDR3 runs 14 residues. CDR3 in amino acids: CASSVGDRIYERYF. DNA for the CDR3: TGCGCCAGCAGTGTGGGGGACAGGATCTACGAGCGGTACTTC.

This clonotype occurred many times. V gene TRBV11-2 combines with J gene TRBJ2-5, with TRBD1 matching 8 bases. Per the germline V gene, CDR1 is SGHAT and CDR2 is FQNNGV. V dropped 6 bases and J dropped 5; count of bases not matched to a gene: 5. The CDR3 extends over 13 amino acids. CDR3 amino acids: CASSPWTGETQYF. DNA for the CDR3: TGTGCCAGCAGTCCCTGGACAGGGGAGACCCAGTACTTC.